This TCR beta chain emerged from a study of blood T cell repertoires in COVID-19. Across the study: From the United States, Italy and Spain came samples of acute and convalescent COVID-19.

As processed by the authors: Estimation of nucleated cell counts was performed using reference gene primer amplification. Profiling relied on immunoSEQ multiplex PCR, and the TCRdb table lists in-frame clones only, not all of them. The V and J calls and clone size were taken over from that table, and D and trimming were inferred from the DNA. The data hold tens of thousands of clones, with 86% observed a single time. There are 15 residues in the CDR3. Looked up from germline, CDR1 is SGHNT and CDR2 is YYREEE (reference sequence). V was shortened by 0 bases and J by 3 bases, with 10 bases between the two germline ends.

The chain is built from TRBV5-4 and TRBJ2-1; D is ambiguous. Sequenced sample: peripheral blood. The sequence came from an elderly man in a cohort sampled during active COVID-19. The DNA of the CDR3 is TGTGCCAGCAGCTTGGACCTACTCGGCTACAATGAGCAGTTCTTC. It specifies CASSLDLLGYNEQFF.